The 17 T cell receptor beta chains below were found in one sample sequenced in a study of T cells in localized non-small cell lung cancer. The repertoire was sequenced with immunoSEQ multiplex PCR; TCRdb's copy has only in-frame clones and lacks some. The table shows roughly 32,000 clones, with 88% occurring only once. The starting material was peripheral blood mononuclear cells, obtained before any cancer treatment. The origin of the receptors is a woman aged 35-75 years with stage III lung adenocarcinoma.

This chain connects TRBV27 to TRBJ1-5; TRBD1 aligns across 7 bases. V shed 4 bases and J 6 bases; nucleotides not matched to a gene: 9. Germline V lookup: CDR1 MNHEY, CDR2 SMNVEV (reference sequence). The CDR3 is made up of 15 amino acids. The CDR3 loop reads CASSSGGRGFQPQHF. The CDR3 bases are TGTGCCAGCAGTTCCGGAGGCAGGGGGTTTCAGCCCCAGCATTTT.

In its sample, this clone was seen once. The CDR3: CASSVLAGGEQYF. CDR3 sequence (DNA): TGTGCCAGCAGCGTCCTAGCGGGGGGCGAGCAGTACTTC. This chain joins TRBV9 and TRBJ2-7, with 11 bases that match TRBD2. The CDR3 runs to 13 residues. The ends lost 2 bases at V and 6 bases at J; junction bases unmatched: 1. Germline CDR1 SGDLS, CDR2 YYNGEE.

The table lists this clone with a count of one. The genes are TRBV2 and TRBJ2-7, with 7 positions matching TRBD1. CDR1 is SNHLY, CDR2 FYNNEI, per germline. The CDR3 extends over 13 amino acids. The trim removed 7 bases at V and 7 bases at J, leaving 10 bases unmatched. CDR3 residues: CASTLGQHGEQYF. The CDR3 DNA reads TGTGCCAGCACCCTGGGACAGCACGGGGAGCAGTACTTC.

The gene calls are TRBV2 and TRBJ1-2; D uncertain. Germline V CDR1 and CDR2: SNHLY, FYNNEI. The CDR3 covers 14 residues. With 1 base removed from V and 6 bases from J, the gap between germline ends came to 12 bases. The CDR3 sequence is CASSEGTRRDGYTF. As DNA, the CDR3 is TGTGCCAGCAGTGAAGGGACCCGGAGGGATGGCTACACCTTC.

The chain carries TRBV18 and TRBJ2-3; D not resolved. This CDR3 contains 15 residues. Germline V gives CDR1 KGHSH, CDR2 LQKENI. Between the trimmed V and J ends, which lost 3 bases and 0 bases, there was a span of 10 bases. DNA of the CDR3: TGTGCCAGCTCACCGGACGGACCTAGCACAGATACGCAGTATTTT. Its translation is CASSPDGPSTDTQYF.

V and J are TRBV7-3 and TRBJ2-7; D is possibly TRBD1 (5 bases). This CDR3 region has 13 residues. Germline CDR1 SGHTA, CDR2 FQGTGA. V was shortened by 2 bases and J by 5 bases, with 10 bases between the two germline ends. The CDR3 loop reads CASSLEEGDEQYF. CDR3 nucleotides: TGTGCCAGCAGCTTAGAAGAAGGGGACGAGCAGTACTTC.

This chain uses TRBV29-1 with TRBJ2-3; 9 bases fit TRBD1. The germline V gene has CDR1 SQVTM and CDR2 ANQGSEA. V was pared by 6 bases and J by 2 bases, with 3 bases of the junction left unmatched. The CDR3 is 13 amino acids. The CDR3 bases are TGCAGCGTGGGACAGGGTTACACAGATACGCAGTATTTT. Encoded protein: CSVGQGYTDTQYF.

The rearrangement joins TRBV30 to TRBJ2-5, with 7 bases identical to TRBD2. The ends lost 3 bases at V and 0 bases at J; junction bases unmatched: 10. Germline values: CDR1 GTSNPN, CDR2 SVGIG (reference sequence). This CDR3 spans 16 amino acids. The CDR3 bases are TGTGCCTGGAGCTGGGGGGGGGAGCAGTACCAAGAGACCCAGTACTTC. This codes for CAWSWGGEQYQETQYF.

CDR3 amino acids: CASTRTGAPTQQYF. For the CDR3, the DNA is TGTGCCAGTACTCGGACGGGAGCTCCTACGCAGCAGTACTTC. The V gene is TRBV19, the J gene TRBJ2-7, with D possibly being TRBD2 (6 bases). CDR1 and CDR2 from the germline V gene are LNHDA and SQIVND (reference sequence). V dropped 7 bases and J dropped 8 bases, with 21 bases sitting between them. The CDR3 runs to 14 residues.

V is TRBV30 and J is TRBJ2-2; no clear D. From germline, CDR1 is GTSNPN and CDR2 SVGIG (reference sequence). Trimming cost V 2 bases and J 7 bases, with 8 bases left between them. The CDR3 has 12 amino acids. DNA for the CDR3: TGTGCCTGGAGTTGGCAGTTCGGGGAGCTGTTTTTT. Amino acid sequence: CAWSWQFGELFF.

Details on this clone: Just one base apart from a much larger clone, this may be a read error. CDR3 nucleotides: TGTGCCAGCAGCCAAGAGCGGGGGGGCCAAGAGACCCAGTACTTC. This sequence encodes CASSQERGGQETQYF. V and J are TRBV5-4 and TRBJ2-5, with TRBD2 matching 10 bases. The germline V gene has CDR1 SGHNT and CDR2 YYREEE (reference sequence). The CDR3 has 15 residues. Losses at the gene ends were 4 bases for V and 1 base for J; bases not matched to a gene: 4.

The chain joins TRBV5-6 to TRBJ2-3; D not certain. The CDR3 sequence is 15 residues long. Per the germline V gene, CDR1 is SGHDT and CDR2 is YYEEEE. V lost 3 bases and J lost 2, with 13 bases in between. The CDR3 DNA reads TGTGCCAGCAGCTATACTCAGCTATACACAGATACGCAGTATTTT. Protein: CASSYTQLYTDTQYF. The whole variable domain, remainder taken from reference TRBV5-6 and TRBJ2-3, is DAGVTQSPTHLIKTRGQQVTLRCSPKSGHDTVSWYQQALGQGPQFIFQYYEEEERQRGNFPDRFSGHQFPNYSSELNVNALLLGDSALYLCASSYTQLYTDTQYFGPGTRLTVL.

The rearrangement links TRBV19 to TRBJ1-4; D remains unclear. V shed 6 bases and J shed 0 bases, with 17 bases lying between them. The CDR3 runs to 17 residues. Germline V gene data show CDR1 as LNHDA and CDR2 as SQIVND (reference sequence). The chain's CDR3 is CASSLSPEVATNEKLFF. DNA for the CDR3: TGTGCCAGTAGCCTCTCCCCGGAGGTTGCAACTAATGAAAAACTGTTTTTT. The full variable domain, rest sourced from reference TRBV19 and TRBJ1-4, is DGGITQSPKYLFRKEGQNVTLSCEQNLNHDAMYWYRQDPGQGLRLIYYSQIVNDFQKGDIAEGYSVSREKKESFPLTVTSAQKNPTAFYLCASSLSPEVATNEKLFFGSGTQLSVL.

The rearrangement joins TRBV30 to TRBJ2-2; 7 bases fit TRBD1. The CDR3 extends over 14 amino acids. Germline CDR1 and CDR2: GTSNPN and SVGIG (reference sequence). V trimming: 5 bases; J trimming: 2 bases; junction bases outside the gene matches: 5. This CDR3 is CAWAGTVNTGELFF. CDR3 nucleotide sequence: TGTGCCTGGGCCGGGACAGTTAACACCGGGGAGCTGTTTTTT. The full variable domain, with the rest looked up from reference TRBV30 and TRBJ2-2, is SQTIHQWPATLVQPVGSPLSLECTVEGTSNPNLYWYRQAAGRGLQLLFYSVGIGQISSEVPQNLSASRPQDRQFILSSKKLLLSDSGFYLCAWAGTVNTGELFFGEGSRLTVL.

The rearrangement uses TRBV9 and TRBJ1-4; 10 positions match TRBD1. The germline V gene encodes CDR1 SGDLS and CDR2 YYNGEE. With 2 bases clipped from V and 8 bases from J, the junction kept 6 bases outside the gene matches. The CDR3 covers 15 residues. Here the CDR3 DNA reads TGTGCCAGCAGCGTGGGGACAGGGGAGGGAGAAAAACTGTTTTTT. Its protein product is CASSVGTGEGEKLFF.

The chain has TRBV30 and TRBJ1-2, with D perhaps TRBD1 (6 bases). V was clipped by 2 bases and J by 2 bases, with 12 bases between them. Germline CDR1 reads GTSNPN; CDR2 reads SVGIG (reference sequence). The CDR3 is 14 residues long. CDR3 sequence (DNA): TGTGCCTGGAGTCCCTACAGGGCCAACTATGGCTACACCTTC. Its translation is CAWSPYRANYGYTF.

The V and J genes are TRBV4-3 and TRBJ1-2; D call uncertain. Trimming took 4 bases from V and 2 from J, leaving 14 bases between them. The CDR3 is made up of 15 amino acids. The germline V gene encodes CDR1 LGHNA and CDR2 YSLEER. The CDR3, as DNA: TGCGCCAGCAGCCGGGAGAGGGCGGAGAACTATGGCTACACCTTC. Its protein product is CASSRERAENYGYTF.